This TCR beta chain was sequenced for a study of cytomegalovirus exposure and HLA in healthy donors. CDR3 length: 17 residues. V lost 4 bases to trimming and J lost 0 bases; unmatched junction nucleotides: 8. Germline lookup yields CDR1 LGHNA and CDR2 YNFKEQ. This PCR relied on a set of 60 Vbeta primers and 13 Jbeta primers. This table comes from immunoSEQ multiplex PCR, and its TCRdb copy is limited to in-frame clones, with some not included. This table holds around 120,000 clones, under 85% found once. For this clone: The antigen remains unidentified.

Study outcomes and limitations: Rarity characterized most TCR sequences, yet some public TCRs appeared in many donors. Analyzed later, most CMV-associated TCR beta chains appeared HLA-restricted.

The TCR originated in a woman aged 45-59 years in good health and CMV-seropositive. The sequenced sample consisted of PBMCs. V is TRBV4-2 and J is TRBJ2-1, with 8 bases aligning to TRBD2. CDR3 DNA sequence: TGTGCCAGCAGCCCGCAGACTAGCGCTGACTCCTACAATGAGCAGTTCTTC. It is translated as CASSPQTSADSYNEQFF.